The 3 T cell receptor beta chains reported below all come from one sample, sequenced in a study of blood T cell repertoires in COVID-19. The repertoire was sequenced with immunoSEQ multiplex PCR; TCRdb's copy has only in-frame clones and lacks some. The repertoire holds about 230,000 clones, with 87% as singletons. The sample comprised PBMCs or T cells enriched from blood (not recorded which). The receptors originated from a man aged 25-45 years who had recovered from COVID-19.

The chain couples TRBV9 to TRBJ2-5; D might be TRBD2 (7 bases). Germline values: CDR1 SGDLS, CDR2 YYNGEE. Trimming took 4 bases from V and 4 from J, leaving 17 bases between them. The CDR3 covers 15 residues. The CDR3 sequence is CASSPQGRGPETQYF. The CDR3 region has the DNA TGTGCCAGCAGCCCCCAGGGGCGGGGGCCAGAGACCCAGTACTTC.

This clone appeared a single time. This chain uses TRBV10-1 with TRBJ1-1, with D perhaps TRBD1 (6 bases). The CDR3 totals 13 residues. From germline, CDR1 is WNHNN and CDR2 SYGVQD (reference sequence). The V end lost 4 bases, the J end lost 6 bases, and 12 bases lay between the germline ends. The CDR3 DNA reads TGCGCCAGCAGTGGAGGACAGTTCCCTGAAGCTTTCTTT. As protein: CASSGGQFPEAFF.

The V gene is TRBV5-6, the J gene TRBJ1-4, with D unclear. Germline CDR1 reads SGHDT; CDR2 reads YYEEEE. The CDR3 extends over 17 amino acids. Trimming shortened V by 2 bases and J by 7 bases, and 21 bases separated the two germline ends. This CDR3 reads CASSFQYGQAIGEKLFF. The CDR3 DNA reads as TGTGCCAGCAGCTTTCAATATGGGCAGGCGATAGGTGAAAAACTGTTTTTT. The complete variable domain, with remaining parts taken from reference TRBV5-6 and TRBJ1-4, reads DAGVTQSPTHLIKTRGQQVTLRCSPKSGHDTVSWYQQALGQGPQFIFQYYEEEERQRGNFPDRFSGHQFPNYSSELNVNALLLGDSALYLCASSFQYGQAIGEKLFFGSGTQLSVL.